The present T cell receptor (beta chain) was sequenced within a study of blood T cell repertoires in COVID-19. Each participant's cohort was designated according to participant-reported clinical history. Profiling relied on immunoSEQ multiplex PCR, and the TCRdb table lists in-frame clones only, not all of them. The sample lists fewer than 250,000 clones; approximately 86% were seen once. Sequences were obtained from PBMCs or T cells enriched from blood (not recorded which). This sequence originates from a woman aged 40 to 49 with acute COVID-19.

CDR3 sequence (DNA): TGTGCCTGGAGTCGGGGGACGGGGGGCTACACCTTC. It is translated as CAWSRGTGGYTF. The rearrangement links TRBV30 to TRBJ1-2, with TRBD1 as a possible D gene (5 bases). Trimming stripped 2 bases from V and 8 bases from J, with 12 bases between. Germline-derived CDR1 and CDR2 are GTSNPN and SVGIG (reference sequence). This CDR3 has 12 residues.